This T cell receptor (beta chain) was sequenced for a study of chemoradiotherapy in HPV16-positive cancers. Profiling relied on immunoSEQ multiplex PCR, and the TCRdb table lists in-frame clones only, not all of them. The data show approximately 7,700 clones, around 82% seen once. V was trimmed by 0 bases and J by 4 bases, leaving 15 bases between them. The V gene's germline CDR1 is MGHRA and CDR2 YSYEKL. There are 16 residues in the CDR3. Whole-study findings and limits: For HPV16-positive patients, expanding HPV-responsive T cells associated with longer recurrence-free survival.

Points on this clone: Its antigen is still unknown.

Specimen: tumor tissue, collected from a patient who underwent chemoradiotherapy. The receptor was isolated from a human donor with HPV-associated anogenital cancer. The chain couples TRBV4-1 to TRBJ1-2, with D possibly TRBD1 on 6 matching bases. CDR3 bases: TGCGCCAGCAGCCAAGACCCCCGGGGAGGGGGCTATGGCTACACCTTC. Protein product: CASSQDPRGGGYGYTF.